The TCR beta chain under discussion was sequenced for a study of Graves' ophthalmopathy and Graves' hyperthyroidism. CDR3 regions of TCR beta were amplified from RNA transcripts. An initial RT-PCR round employing HTBI primers preceded a second-round multiplex PCR. TCRdb used MiXCR to reprocess the multiplex PCR reads, holding one entry per CDR3 protein. The table records roughly 700,000 distinct CDR3 sequences, 35% to 50% of them present only once. This clonotype was observed once. Germline V gene lookup returns CDR1 SEHNR and CDR2 FQNEAQ (reference sequence). The length of the CDR3 is 15 residues. V lost 6 bases to trimming and J lost 8 bases, with 17 bases between them.

This sequence originates from an adult man with Graves' ophthalmopathy. Sequences were obtained from peripheral blood. V and J are TRBV7-9 and TRBJ1-6, with D possibly TRBD1 on 5 matching bases. CDR3 nucleotides: TGTGCCAGCAGTTCCCAAAAAGGGGTCGATTCACCCCTCCACTTT. Protein: CASSSQKGVDSPLHF.